This T cell receptor (beta chain) appears in the sequencing data of a study of CD8+ T cells in alopecia areata. Study results and limitations: Lesional scalp displayed greater clonality than normal scalp, most notably in alopecia totalis/universalis. Compared with mice, patients displayed less clear TCR sharing, possibly for HLA-related reasons. Resident alphabeta T-cell populations of normal skin are likewise subject to sequencing in scalp samples.

Once RNA had been extracted, it was reverse transcribed into cDNA to act as the sequencing template. Measured with immunoSEQ multiplex PCR; TCRdb has only the in-frame clones, and not every one. Among some 110,000 clones, about 61% were seen once, and the ten largest hold 2.8%. Comments on this clone: Its antigen is currently unknown.

Germline V gene lookup returns CDR1 SEHNR and CDR2 FQNEAQ (reference sequence). The CDR3 extends over 15 amino acids. Isolation of CD4+ and CD8+ T cells from PBMCs was achieved by sorting. Material: CD4+ T cells sorted from blood. The genes are TRBV7-9 and TRBJ2-5, with D perhaps matching TRBD2 (7 bases). The last part of the DNA fits TRBJ2-7 better; the J call may be wrong. The origin of this receptor is a human donor in good health. In nucleotides, the CDR3 is TGTGCCAGCAGCTTGGGGGCAGCGGGGACCTACGAGCAGTACTTC. Its protein product is CASSLGAAGTYEQYF.